Reported below is one T cell receptor (beta chain). The sample is drawn from a study of blood T cell repertoires in COVID-19. Clones were sequenced by immunoSEQ multiplex PCR, and TCRdb holds only the in-frame ones, with some missing. The top ten clones hold 3.5% to 4.5% of a sample with over 150,000 clones, 76% of them seen once. V shed 1 base, J shed 2 bases, and the junction held 8 bases outside the gene matches. Germline V gene lookup returns CDR1 KGHSH and CDR2 LQKENI. The CDR3 is 17 residues long. Sample: peripheral blood. The receptor was derived from a woman aged 80 or over with acute or convalescent COVID-19. The gene calls are TRBV18 and TRBJ2-7; 10 bases line up with TRBD2. In DNA, the CDR3 is TGTGCCAGCTCACCACTCTACGGGACTAGCGAGACCTACGAGCAGTACTTC. Amino acid sequence: CASSPLYGTSETYEQYF.